The 25 T cell receptor beta chains below come from one sample, sequenced in a study of vaccination effects on CD4 cells after COVID-19. Some clones are missing from TCRdb's copy, which holds only in-frame ones; the method was immunoSEQ multiplex PCR. Of about 46,000 clones listed, roughly 72% were seen once; the top ten hold just over 8.5%. These receptors' targets are unknown. Culturing for about 9 days preceded CD4+ T cell isolation. The sequences come from CD4+ T cells from PBMCs cultured without peptide, collected before COVID-19 vaccination. The receptors shown here come from a human donor who had a prior SARS-CoV-2 infection.

The V and J genes are TRBV30 and TRBJ2-1; D might be TRBD2 (5 bases). Between the trimmed V and J ends, which lost 5 bases and 3 bases, there was a span of 11 bases. CDR3 length: 13 amino acids. Germline CDR1 and CDR2: GTSNPN and SVGIG (reference sequence). The CDR3, as DNA: TGTGCCTGGTGGCTAGCTAACTACAATGAGCAGTTCTTC. Its protein is CAWWLANYNEQFF. Full variable domain (rest looked up from reference TRBV30 and TRBJ2-1): SQTIHQWPATLVQPVGSPLSLECTVEGTSNPNLYWYRQAAGRGLQLLFYSVGIGQISSEVPQNLSASRPQDRQFILSSKKLLLSDSGFYLCAWWLANYNEQFFGPGTRLTVL.

V usage is TRBV18 and J usage is TRBJ1-1; 7 bases align to TRBD1. CDR1 and CDR2 from the germline V gene are KGHSH and LQKENI. The CDR3 length is 15 residues. V shed 6 bases and J 3 bases; nucleotides not matched to a gene: 10. The CDR3 DNA reads as TGTGCCAGCTCTATAAACAGGGGATTGGACACTGAAGCTTTCTTT. It codes for CASSINRGLDTEAFF.

V is TRBV27 and J is TRBJ2-3; D ambiguous. Germline CDR1 is MNHEY and CDR2 is SMNVEV (reference sequence). Trimming removed 0 bases at V and 3 bases at J, with 13 bases between. CDR3 length: 16 amino acids. CDR3 nucleotides: TGTGCCAGCAGTTTATCGACCAAAACGGTAACAGATACGCAGTATTTT. This sequence encodes CASSLSTKTVTDTQYF.

There are a few counts of this clone. The rearrangement links TRBV18 to TRBJ1-2; the D is unclear. CDR1 and CDR2 (germline): KGHSH, LQKENI. Trimming removed 6 bases at V and 6 bases at J, with 20 bases between. This CDR3 is 15 amino acids long. In nucleotides, the CDR3 is TGTGCCAGCTCTTGGCGGGAGCAGCAACAAGATGGCTACACCTTC. Its translation: CASSWREQQQDGYTF.

This rearrangement joins TRBV19 to TRBJ2-1, with D possibly matching TRBD1 (5 bases). Deletions cut 6 bases from V and 0 bases from J, with 12 bases between. This CDR3 region has 15 residues. Germline V gives CDR1 LNHDA, CDR2 SQIVND (reference sequence). The CDR3 region is CASRKGHFSYNEQFF. The CDR3 DNA reads TGTGCCAGTAGAAAAGGACATTTCTCCTACAATGAGCAGTTCTTC.

This clone was recorded once. The rearrangement links TRBV18 to TRBJ2-3; possible D gene TRBD1, 6 bases. The germline CDR1 and CDR2 sequences are KGHSH and LQKENI. This CDR3 comprises 14 residues. V lost 2 bases and J 4 bases, leaving 10 bases between the germline ends. Here the CDR3 reads CASSPVEGADTQYF. The CDR3 coding sequence is TGTGCCAGCTCACCAGTCGAGGGGGCAGATACGCAGTATTTT.

This chain links TRBV5-1 with TRBJ1-1; TRBD1 matches 10 bases. The CDR3 sequence is 14 residues long. Germline trimming cut 4 bases from V and 5 bases from J; bases unmatched to any gene: 5. From germline, CDR1 is SGHRS and CDR2 YFSETQ. CDR3 loop: CASSIRQGATEAFF. The CDR3 DNA follows: TGCGCCAGCAGCATACGACAGGGGGCGACTGAAGCTTTCTTT.

This clone was observed a few times. As DNA, the CDR3 is TGTGCCAGCAAAAAGCAGGGAGCGAACAATGAGCAGTTCTTC. Protein product: CASKKQGANNEQFF. The chain couples TRBV5-4 to TRBJ2-1; D might be TRBD1 or TRBD2, each matching 5 bases. The germline V gene has CDR1 SGHNT and CDR2 YYREEE (reference sequence). The CDR3 extends over 14 amino acids. With 6 bases removed from V and 5 bases from J, the gap between germline ends came to 15 bases.

The chain recombines TRBV19 with TRBJ2-3; possible D gene TRBD1, 5 bases. Germline V gene data show CDR1 as LNHDA and CDR2 as SQIVND (reference sequence). Trimming pared 9 bases from V and 5 bases from J, leaving 9 bases between. The CDR3 consists of 11 residues. CDR3 amino acids: CASQRGDTQYF. In nucleotides, the CDR3 is TGTGCCAGCCAAAGGGGAGATACGCAGTATTTT.

The chain employs TRBV11-3 and TRBJ2-3; D not certain. The CDR3 contains 15 residues. V was pared by 0 bases and J by 2 bases, with 9 bases between. Per the germline V gene, CDR1 is SGHNT and CDR2 is YENEEA. CDR3 in amino acids: CASSLEWTPTDTQYF. CDR3 nucleotide sequence: TGTGCCAGCAGCTTAGAATGGACGCCCACAGATACGCAGTATTTT.

The rearrangement uses TRBV21-1 and TRBJ2-7. TRBV21-1 is deemed a pseudogene. The CDR3 is 15 residues long. This chain's CDR3 is CASSNWGKSSYEQYF. In DNA, the CDR3 is TGTGCCAGCAGCAATTGGGGGAAAAGCTCCTACGAGCAGTACTTC.

The chain joins TRBV3-1 (or the pseudogene TRBV3-2) to TRBJ1-1; D uncertain. The CDR3 extends over 14 amino acids. CDR1 and CDR2 (germline): LGHDT, YNNKEL (reference sequence). The V end lost 8 bases, the J end lost 6 bases, and 19 bases lay between the germline ends. The CDR3 spells CASSKPGSWAEAFF. The CDR3 DNA reads TGTGCCAGCTCTAAACCGGGGTCTTGGGCTGAAGCTTTCTTT.

The V gene is TRBV6-6, the J gene TRBJ2-1, with 8 bases fitting TRBD1. The V and J ends lost 4 bases and 7 bases, in that order; junction bases with no gene match: 9. Germline CDR1 MNHNY, CDR2 SVGAGI (reference sequence). The CDR3 is made up of 15 amino acids. The CDR3 nucleotides read TGTGCCAGCAGTTGGCGACAGGGGTCTTTAAATGAGCAGTTCTTC. It is translated as CASSWRQGSLNEQFF.

The V call is TRBV10-3, the J call TRBJ2-3; D is unclear. Deletions cut 0 bases from V and 3 bases from J, with 13 bases between. The germline V gene has CDR1 ENHRY and CDR2 SYGVKD. The CDR3 sequence is 16 residues long. CDR3 sequence reads: CAISESKGLGTDTQYF. As DNA, the CDR3 is TGTGCCATCAGTGAGTCAAAAGGGTTAGGGACAGATACGCAGTATTTT.

The V and J genes are TRBV6-6 and TRBJ1-6; D possibly corresponds to TRBD1 (5 bases). V lost 7 bases to trimming and J lost 3 bases, with 16 bases between them. Germline CDR1 reads MNHNY; CDR2 reads SVGAGI (reference sequence). The CDR3 is 16 amino acids. CDR3: CASTEGRASYNSPLHF. CDR3 DNA sequence: TGTGCCAGCACCGAGGGCAGGGCGAGCTATAATTCACCCCTCCACTTT.

The V gene is TRBV7-2, the J gene TRBJ1-1; 8 nucleotides match TRBD1. Trimming removed 2 bases from V and 1 base from J; junction bases left unmatched: 3. The CDR3 sequence is 15 residues long. Germline V gives CDR1 SGHTA, CDR2 FQGNSA. The CDR3 reads CASSLLGTGNTEAFF. CDR3 DNA sequence: TGTGCCAGCAGCTTACTAGGGACAGGGAACACTGAAGCTTTCTTT.

The chain uses TRBV27 and TRBJ1-4; D remains ambiguous. Per germline, CDR1 MNHEY and CDR2 SMNVEV (reference sequence). V was cut by 4 bases and J by 0 bases, with 15 bases left in between. This CDR3 contains 17 residues. CDR3 sequence (DNA): TGTGCCAGCAGTTCTAACAGTCTATCTGCAACTAATGAAAAACTGTTTTTT. Its protein product is CASSSNSLSATNEKLFF.

V is TRBV2 and J is TRBJ2-1, with 7 bases aligning to TRBD2. Germline-derived CDR1 and CDR2 are SNHLY and FYNNEI. CDR3 length: 18 residues. V dropped 2 bases and J dropped 0; count of bases not matched to a gene: 10. CDR3 bases: TGTGCCAGCAGTGAAAATTTGGCGGGGGTTCACTCCTACAATGAGCAGTTCTTC. Encoded protein: CASSENLAGVHSYNEQFF. Together with reference TRBV2 and TRBJ2-1, the CDR3 gives the full variable domain: EPEVTQTPSHQVTQMGQEVILRCVPISNHLYFYWYRQILGQKVEFLVSFYNNEISEKSEIFDDQFSVERPDGSNFTLKIRSTKLEDSAMYFCASSENLAGVHSYNEQFFGPGTRLTVL.

In its sample, this clone was seen once. The CDR3 DNA reads as TGTGCCAGCAGTTCAGACAGGTCTACCGGGGAGCTGTTTTTT. It codes for CASSSDRSTGELFF. This rearrangement joins TRBV7-3 to TRBJ2-2, with a weak D call TRBD1 (6 bases). The CDR3 is 14 amino acids. V was shortened by 6 bases and J by 5 bases, with 13 bases between the two germline ends. Germline loops: CDR1 SGHTA, CDR2 FQGTGA.

V is TRBV29-1 and J is TRBJ2-7; 7 bases line up with TRBD2. Germline CDR1 reads SQVTM; CDR2 reads ANQGSEA. The CDR3 covers 14 residues. J was trimmed by 7 bases and V by 6 bases; bases with no gene match: 15. The CDR3 reads CSVVGAGNSVEQYF. CDR3 bases: TGCAGCGTCGTGGGAGCGGGAAACTCTGTGGAGCAGTACTTC.

The chain has TRBV11-3 and TRBJ2-1; D is uncertain. Germline values: CDR1 SGHNT, CDR2 YENEEA. The CDR3 has 16 amino acids. V lost 5 bases to trimming and J lost 0 bases, with 14 bases between them. The CDR3 DNA sequence: TGTGCCAGCAGCCGAAATGACGGGTTCTCCTACAATGAGCAGTTCTTC. Translating it yields CASSRNDGFSYNEQFF.

This chain connects TRBV18 to TRBJ2-3, with 9 positions matching TRBD2. This CDR3 spans 16 amino acids. The germline V gene encodes CDR1 KGHSH and CDR2 LQKENI. V shed 2 bases and J 2 bases; nucleotides not matched to a gene: 5. CDR3 coding DNA: TGTGCCAGCTCACCAATGGCTAGCGGGAACACAGATACGCAGTATTTT. Translating it yields CASSPMASGNTDTQYF.

This CDR3 reads CASSPRGGLWDRSYEQYF. The CDR3 nucleotides read TGTGCCAGCAGCCCCCGAGGGGGGTTGTGGGACAGATCCTACGAGCAGTACTTC. This chain joins TRBV7-2 and TRBJ2-7; D is possibly TRBD1 (7 bases). The germline CDR1 and CDR2 sequences are SGHTA and FQGNSA. The V end was cut by 5 bases, the J end by 1 base, with 24 bases between. The CDR3 is 18 residues long.

For the CDR3, the DNA is TGTGCCATCAGTGAGTCGAGTCGGGGGGTGGGTCAGCCCCAGCATTTT. As protein: CAISESSRGVGQPQHF. The chain recombines TRBV10-3 with TRBJ1-5, with D possibly matching TRBD1 (5 bases). This CDR3 is 16 amino acids long. The V end was cut by 0 bases, the J end by 6 bases, with 15 bases between. Germline lookup yields CDR1 ENHRY and CDR2 SYGVKD.

V and J are TRBV6-5 and TRBJ1-2; 8 bases match TRBD1. The V segment lost 6 bases and the J segment 3 bases; nucleotides outside the gene matches: 9. This CDR3 is built from 15 residues. Germline V gene sequence: CDR1 MNHEY, CDR2 SVGAGI. For the CDR3, the DNA is TGTGCCAGCAGCCAGGGGGCAGGGTGGGACTATGGCTACACCTTC. Protein product: CASSQGAGWDYGYTF.